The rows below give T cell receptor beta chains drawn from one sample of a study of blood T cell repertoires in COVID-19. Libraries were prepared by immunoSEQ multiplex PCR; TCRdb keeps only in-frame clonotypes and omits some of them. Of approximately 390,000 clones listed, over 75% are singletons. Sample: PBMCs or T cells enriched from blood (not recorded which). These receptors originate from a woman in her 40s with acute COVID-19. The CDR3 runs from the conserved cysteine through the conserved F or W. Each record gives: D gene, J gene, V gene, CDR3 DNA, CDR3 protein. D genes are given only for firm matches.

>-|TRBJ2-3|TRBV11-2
TGTGCCAGCAGCTTAGTCGCTGGGACTAGCACAGATACGCAGTATTTT
CASSLVAGTSTDTQYF
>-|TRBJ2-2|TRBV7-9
TGTGCCAGCGGGAGCGGTACGAACACCGGGGAGCTGTTTTTT
CASGSGTNTGELFF
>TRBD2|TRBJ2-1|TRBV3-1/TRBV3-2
TGTGCCAGCAGCCAAGGACGGGGACTAGAGCAGTTCTTC
CASSQGRGLEQFF
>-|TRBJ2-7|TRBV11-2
TGTGCCAGCAGCTTAGCTCTGGGAGGTGGGTACGAGCAGTACTTC
CASSLALGGGYEQYF
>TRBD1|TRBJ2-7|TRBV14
TGTGCCAGCAAGGGGGCGGGCTACGAGCAGTACTTC
CASKGAGYEQYF
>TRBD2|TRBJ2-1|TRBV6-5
TGTGCCAGCAGACCTTCTCTGGGGGGAGGGAATGAGCAGTTCTTC
CASRPSLGGGNEQFF
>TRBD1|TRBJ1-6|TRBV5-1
TGCGCCAGCAGCACGGGACAGGTAAACAATTCACCCCTCCACTTT
CASSTGQVNNSPLHF
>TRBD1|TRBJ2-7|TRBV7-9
TGTGCCAGCAGCCCTAAAAACGACAGGGAGAACGAGCAGTACTTC
CASSPKNDRENEQYF
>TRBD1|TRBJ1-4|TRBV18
TGTGCCAGCTCACCCGACAGGGGAGATCGGGGTAATGAAAAACTGTTTTTT
CASSPDRGDRGNEKLFF
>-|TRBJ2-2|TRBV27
TGTGCCAGCATTGGCAGTAACACCGGGGAGCTGTTTTTT
CASIGSNTGELFF